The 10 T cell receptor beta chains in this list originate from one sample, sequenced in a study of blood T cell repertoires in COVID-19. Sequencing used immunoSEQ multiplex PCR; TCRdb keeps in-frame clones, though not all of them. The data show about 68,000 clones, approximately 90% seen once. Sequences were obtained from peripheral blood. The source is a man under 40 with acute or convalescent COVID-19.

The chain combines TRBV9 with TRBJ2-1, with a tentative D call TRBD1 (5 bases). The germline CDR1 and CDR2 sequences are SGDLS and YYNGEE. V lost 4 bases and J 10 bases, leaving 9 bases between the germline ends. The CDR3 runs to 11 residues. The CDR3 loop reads CASSPGHEQFF. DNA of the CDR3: TGTGCCAGCAGCCCAGGGCACGAGCAGTTCTTC.

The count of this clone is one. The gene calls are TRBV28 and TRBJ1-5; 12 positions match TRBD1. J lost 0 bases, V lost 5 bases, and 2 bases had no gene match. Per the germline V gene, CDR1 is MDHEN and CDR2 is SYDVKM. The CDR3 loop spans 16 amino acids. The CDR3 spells CASSRDRGLSNQPQHF. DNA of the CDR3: TGTGCCAGCAGTCGGGACAGGGGGCTTAGCAATCAGCCCCAGCATTTT.

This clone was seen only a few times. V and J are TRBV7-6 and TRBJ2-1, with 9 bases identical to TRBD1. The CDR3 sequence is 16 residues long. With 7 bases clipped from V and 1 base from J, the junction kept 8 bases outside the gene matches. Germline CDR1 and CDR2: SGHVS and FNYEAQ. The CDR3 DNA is TGTGCCAGCACATTCGGGACAGGGCGGTCCTACAATGAGCAGTTCTTC. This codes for CASTFGTGRSYNEQFF.

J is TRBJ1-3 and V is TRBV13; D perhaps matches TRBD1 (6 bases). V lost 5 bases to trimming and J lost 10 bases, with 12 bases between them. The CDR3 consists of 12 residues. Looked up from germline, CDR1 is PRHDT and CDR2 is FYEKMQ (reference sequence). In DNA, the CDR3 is TGTGCCAGCAGCGCGTCCAGGGGAACCATATATTTT. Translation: CASSASRGTIYF.

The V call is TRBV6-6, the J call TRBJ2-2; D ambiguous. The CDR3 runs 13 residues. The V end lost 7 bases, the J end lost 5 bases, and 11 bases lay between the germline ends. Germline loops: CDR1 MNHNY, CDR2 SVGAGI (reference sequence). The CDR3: CASTELETGELFF. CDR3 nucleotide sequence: TGTGCCAGCACCGAATTAGAGACCGGGGAGCTGTTTTTT.

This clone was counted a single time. The CDR3 region is CAWSVPGLAQFF. CDR3 sequence (DNA): TGTGCCTGGAGTGTCCCCGGCCTAGCGCAGTTCTTC. This sequence joins TRBV30 and TRBJ2-1, with TRBD2 as a possible D gene (5 bases). Per germline, CDR1 GTSNPN and CDR2 SVGIG (reference sequence). V lost 0 bases to trimming and J lost 12 bases, with 12 bases between them. This CDR3 region has 12 residues.

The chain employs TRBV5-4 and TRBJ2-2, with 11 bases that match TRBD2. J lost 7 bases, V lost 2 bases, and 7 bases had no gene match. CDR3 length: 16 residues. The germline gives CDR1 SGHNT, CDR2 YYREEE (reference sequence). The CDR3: CASSFRRLAGIGELFF. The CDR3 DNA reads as TGTGCCAGCAGCTTCCGGCGACTAGCGGGAATCGGGGAGCTGTTTTTT.

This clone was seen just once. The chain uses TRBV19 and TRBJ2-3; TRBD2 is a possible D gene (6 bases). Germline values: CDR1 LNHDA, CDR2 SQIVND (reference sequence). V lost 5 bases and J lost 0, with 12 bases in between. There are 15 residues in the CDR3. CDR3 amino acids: CASSSIAASTDTQYF. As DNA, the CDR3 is TGTGCCAGTAGTTCCATAGCGGCTAGCACAGATACGCAGTATTTT. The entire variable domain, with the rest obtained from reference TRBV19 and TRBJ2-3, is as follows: DGGITQSPKYLFRKEGQNVTLSCEQNLNHDAMYWYRQDPGQGLRLIYYSQIVNDFQKGDIAEGYSVSREKKESFPLTVTSAQKNPTAFYLCASSSIAASTDTQYFGPGTRLTVL.

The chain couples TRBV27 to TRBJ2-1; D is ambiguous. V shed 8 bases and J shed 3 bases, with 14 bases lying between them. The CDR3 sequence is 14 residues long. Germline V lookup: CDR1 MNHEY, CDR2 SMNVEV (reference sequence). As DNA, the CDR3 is TGTGCCAGCCGTTCAGGCAACGTCTACAATGAGCAGTTCTTC. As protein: CASRSGNVYNEQFF.

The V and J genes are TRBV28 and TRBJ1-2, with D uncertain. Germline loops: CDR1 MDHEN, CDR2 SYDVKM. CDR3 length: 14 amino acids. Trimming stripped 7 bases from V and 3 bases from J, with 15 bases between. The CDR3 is CASISVAGDYGYTF. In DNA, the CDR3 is TGTGCCAGCATCTCTGTCGCCGGGGACTATGGCTACACCTTC.